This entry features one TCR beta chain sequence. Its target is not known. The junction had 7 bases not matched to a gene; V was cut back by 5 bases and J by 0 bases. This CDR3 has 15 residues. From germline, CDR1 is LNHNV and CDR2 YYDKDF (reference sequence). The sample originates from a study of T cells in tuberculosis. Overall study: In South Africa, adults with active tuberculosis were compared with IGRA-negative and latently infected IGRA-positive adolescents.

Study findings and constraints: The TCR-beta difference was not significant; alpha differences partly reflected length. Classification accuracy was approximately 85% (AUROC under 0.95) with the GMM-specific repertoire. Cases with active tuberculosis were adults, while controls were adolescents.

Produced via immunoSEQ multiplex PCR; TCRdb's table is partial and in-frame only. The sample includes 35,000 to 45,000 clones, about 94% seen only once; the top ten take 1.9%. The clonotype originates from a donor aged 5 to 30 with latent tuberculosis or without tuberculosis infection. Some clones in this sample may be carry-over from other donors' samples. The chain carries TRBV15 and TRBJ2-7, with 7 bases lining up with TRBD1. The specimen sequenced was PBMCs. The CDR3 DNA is TGTGCCACCAGCGGCAGACAGGGCCTCTCCTACGAGCAGTACTTC. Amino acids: CATSGRQGLSYEQYF.